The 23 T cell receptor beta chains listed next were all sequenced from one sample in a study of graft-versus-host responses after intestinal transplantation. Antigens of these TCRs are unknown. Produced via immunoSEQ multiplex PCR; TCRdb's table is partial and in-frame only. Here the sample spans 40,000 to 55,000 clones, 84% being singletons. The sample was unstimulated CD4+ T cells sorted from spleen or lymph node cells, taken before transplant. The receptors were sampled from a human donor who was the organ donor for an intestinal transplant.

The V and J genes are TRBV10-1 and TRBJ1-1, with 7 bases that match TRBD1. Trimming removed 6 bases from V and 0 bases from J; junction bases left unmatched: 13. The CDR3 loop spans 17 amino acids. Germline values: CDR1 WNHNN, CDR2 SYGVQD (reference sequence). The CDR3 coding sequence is TGCGCCAGCAGCGAGGGGGGTCGCAGGGGGATGAACACTGAAGCTTTCTTT. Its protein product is CASSEGGRRGMNTEAFF.

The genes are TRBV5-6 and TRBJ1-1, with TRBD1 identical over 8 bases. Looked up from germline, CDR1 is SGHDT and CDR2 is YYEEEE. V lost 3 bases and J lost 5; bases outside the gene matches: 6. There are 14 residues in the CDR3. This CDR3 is CASSSTRGPTEAFF. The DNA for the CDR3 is TGTGCCAGCAGCTCCACCAGGGGGCCGACTGAAGCTTTCTTT.

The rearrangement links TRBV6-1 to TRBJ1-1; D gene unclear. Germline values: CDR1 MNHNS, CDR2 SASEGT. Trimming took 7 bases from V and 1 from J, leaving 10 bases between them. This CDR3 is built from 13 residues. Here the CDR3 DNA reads TGTGCCAGCACTCACTCACAGAACACTGAAGCTTTCTTT. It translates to CASTHSQNTEAFF.

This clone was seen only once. The CDR3 sequence: CASSQDLPGLGELFF. The CDR3 DNA reads as TGTGCCAGCAGCCAAGATCTGCCGGGCTTGGGGGAGCTGTTTTTT. The chain is built from TRBV4-2 and TRBJ2-2; no clear D. V lost 0 bases and J 8 bases, leaving 13 bases between the germline ends. CDR3 size: 15 residues. Germline V gives CDR1 LGHNA, CDR2 YNFKEQ.

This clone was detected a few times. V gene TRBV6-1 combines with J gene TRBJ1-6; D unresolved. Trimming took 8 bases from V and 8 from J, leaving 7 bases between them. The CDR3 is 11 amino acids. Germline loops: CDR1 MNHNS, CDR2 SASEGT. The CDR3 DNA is TGTGCCAGCGGTAGGGATTCACCCCTCCACTTT. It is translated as CASGRDSPLHF.

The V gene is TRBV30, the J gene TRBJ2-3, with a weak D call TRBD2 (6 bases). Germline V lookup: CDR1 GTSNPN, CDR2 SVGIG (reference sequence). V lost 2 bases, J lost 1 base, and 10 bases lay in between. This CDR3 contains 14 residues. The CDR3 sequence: CAWSLLAGTDTQYF. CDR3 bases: TGTGCCTGGAGTTTACTAGCTGGCACAGATACGCAGTATTTT.

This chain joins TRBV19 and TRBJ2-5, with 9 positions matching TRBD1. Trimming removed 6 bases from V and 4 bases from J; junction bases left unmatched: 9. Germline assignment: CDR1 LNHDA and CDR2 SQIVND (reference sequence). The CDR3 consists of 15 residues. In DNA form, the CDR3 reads TGTGCCAGTAGATCCGGGACAGGGTTCGGAGAGACCCAGTACTTC. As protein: CASRSGTGFGETQYF.

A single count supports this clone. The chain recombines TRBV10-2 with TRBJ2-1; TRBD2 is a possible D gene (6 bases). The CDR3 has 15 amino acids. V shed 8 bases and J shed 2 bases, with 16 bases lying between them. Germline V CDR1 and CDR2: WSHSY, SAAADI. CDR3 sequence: CASGSGTGTYNEQFF. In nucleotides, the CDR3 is TGCGCCAGCGGCTCCGGGACTGGGACCTACAATGAGCAGTTCTTC.

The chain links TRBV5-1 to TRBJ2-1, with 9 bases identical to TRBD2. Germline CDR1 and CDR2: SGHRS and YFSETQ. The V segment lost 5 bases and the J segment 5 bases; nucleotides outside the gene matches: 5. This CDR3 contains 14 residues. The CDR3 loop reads CASRRIAGDNEQFF. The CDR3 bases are TGCGCCAGCAGGAGAATAGCGGGAGACAATGAGCAGTTCTTC. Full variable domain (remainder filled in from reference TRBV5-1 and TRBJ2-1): KAGVTQTPRYLIKTRGQQVTLSCSPISGHRSVSWYQQTPGQGLQFLFEYFSETQRNKGNFPGRFSGRQFSNSRSEMNVSTLELGDSALYLCASRRIAGDNEQFFGPGTRLTVL.

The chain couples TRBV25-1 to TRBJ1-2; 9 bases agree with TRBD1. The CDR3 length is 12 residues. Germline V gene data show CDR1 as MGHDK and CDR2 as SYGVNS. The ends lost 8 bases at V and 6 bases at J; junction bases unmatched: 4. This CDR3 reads CASRQGENGYTF. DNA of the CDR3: TGTGCCAGCCGACAGGGGGAAAATGGCTACACCTTC.

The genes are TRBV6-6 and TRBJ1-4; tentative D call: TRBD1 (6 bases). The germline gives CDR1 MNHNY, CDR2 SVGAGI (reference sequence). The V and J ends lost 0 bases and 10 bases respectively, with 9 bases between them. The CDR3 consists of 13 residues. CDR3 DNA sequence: TGTGCCAGCAGTTACTCCTCGACAGGAAAACTGTTTTTT. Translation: CASSYSSTGKLFF.

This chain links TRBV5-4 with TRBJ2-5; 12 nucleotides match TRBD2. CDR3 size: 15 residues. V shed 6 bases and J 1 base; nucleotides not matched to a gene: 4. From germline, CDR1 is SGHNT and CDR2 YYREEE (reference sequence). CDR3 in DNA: TGTGCCAGCAACCCGGGACTAGCGGGCCAAGAGACCCAGTACTTC. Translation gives CASNPGLAGQETQYF.

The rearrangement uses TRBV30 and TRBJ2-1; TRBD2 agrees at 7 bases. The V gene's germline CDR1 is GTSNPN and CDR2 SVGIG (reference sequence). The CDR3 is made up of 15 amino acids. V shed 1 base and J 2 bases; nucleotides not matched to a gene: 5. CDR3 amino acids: CAWSAAGLPYNEQFF. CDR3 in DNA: TGTGCCTGGAGTGCAGCGGGGCTACCCTACAATGAGCAGTTCTTC.

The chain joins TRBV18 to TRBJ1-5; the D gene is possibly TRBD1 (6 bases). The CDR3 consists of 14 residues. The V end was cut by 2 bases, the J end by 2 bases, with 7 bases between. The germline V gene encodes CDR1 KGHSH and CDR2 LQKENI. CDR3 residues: CASSPGGGNQPQHF. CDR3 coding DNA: TGTGCCAGCTCACCAGGGGGCGGCAATCAGCCCCAGCATTTT.

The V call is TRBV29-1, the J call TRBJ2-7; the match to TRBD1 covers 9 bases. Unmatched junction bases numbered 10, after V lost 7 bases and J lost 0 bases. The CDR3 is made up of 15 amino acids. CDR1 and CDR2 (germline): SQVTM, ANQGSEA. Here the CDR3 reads CSAKLGTGSSYEQYF. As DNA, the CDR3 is TGCAGCGCTAAACTCGGGACAGGGAGCTCCTACGAGCAGTACTTC.

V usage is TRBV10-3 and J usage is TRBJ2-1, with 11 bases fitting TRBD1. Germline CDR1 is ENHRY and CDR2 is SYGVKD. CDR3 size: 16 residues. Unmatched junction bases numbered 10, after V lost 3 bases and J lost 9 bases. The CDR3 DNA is TGTGCCATCAGTGATCCCCACCGGGACAGGGGGACTGAGCAGTTCTTC. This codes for CAISDPHRDRGTEQFF.

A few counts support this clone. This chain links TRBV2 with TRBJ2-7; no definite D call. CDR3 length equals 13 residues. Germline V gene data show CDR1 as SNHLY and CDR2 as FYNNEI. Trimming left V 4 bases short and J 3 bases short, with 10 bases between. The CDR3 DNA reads TGTGCCAGCAGTGCCAGGATTCTCTACGAGCAGTACTTC. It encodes CASSARILYEQYF. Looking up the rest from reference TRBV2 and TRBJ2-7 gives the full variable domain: EPEVTQTPSHQVTQMGQEVILRCVPISNHLYFYWYRQILGQKVEFLVSFYNNEISEKSEIFDDQFSVERPDGSNFTLKIRSTKLEDSAMYFCASSARILYEQYFGPGTRLTVT.

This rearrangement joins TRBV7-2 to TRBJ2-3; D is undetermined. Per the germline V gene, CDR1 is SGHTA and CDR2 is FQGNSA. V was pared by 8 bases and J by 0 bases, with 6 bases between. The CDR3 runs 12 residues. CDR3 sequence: CASGASTDTQYF. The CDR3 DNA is TGTGCCAGCGGTGCTAGCACAGATACGCAGTATTTT.

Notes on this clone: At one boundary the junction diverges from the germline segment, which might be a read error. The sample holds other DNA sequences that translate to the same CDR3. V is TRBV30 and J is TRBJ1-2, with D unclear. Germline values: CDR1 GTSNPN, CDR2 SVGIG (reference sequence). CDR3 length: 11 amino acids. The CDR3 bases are TGCGCCTGGAGTGTGGGGTATGGCTACACCTTC. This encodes CAWSVGYGYTF.

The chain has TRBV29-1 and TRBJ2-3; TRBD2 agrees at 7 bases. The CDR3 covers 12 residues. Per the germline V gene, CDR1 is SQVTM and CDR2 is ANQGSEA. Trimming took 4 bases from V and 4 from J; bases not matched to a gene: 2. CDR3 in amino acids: CSVGLAADTQYF. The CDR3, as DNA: TGCAGCGTTGGACTAGCCGCAGATACGCAGTATTTT.

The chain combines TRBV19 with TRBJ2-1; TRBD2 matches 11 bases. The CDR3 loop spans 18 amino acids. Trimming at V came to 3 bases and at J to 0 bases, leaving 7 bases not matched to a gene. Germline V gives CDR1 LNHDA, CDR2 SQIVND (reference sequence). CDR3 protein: CASSILKTSGTSYNEQFF. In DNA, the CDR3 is TGTGCCAGTAGTATTTTGAAGACTAGCGGGACCTCCTACAATGAGCAGTTCTTC.

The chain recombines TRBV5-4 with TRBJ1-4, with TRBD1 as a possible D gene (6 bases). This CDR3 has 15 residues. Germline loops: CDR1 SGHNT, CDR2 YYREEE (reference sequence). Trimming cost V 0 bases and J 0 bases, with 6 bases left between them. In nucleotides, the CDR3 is TGTGCCAGCAGCTTGGGGGACACAACTAATGAAAAACTGTTTTTT. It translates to CASSLGDTTNEKLFF.

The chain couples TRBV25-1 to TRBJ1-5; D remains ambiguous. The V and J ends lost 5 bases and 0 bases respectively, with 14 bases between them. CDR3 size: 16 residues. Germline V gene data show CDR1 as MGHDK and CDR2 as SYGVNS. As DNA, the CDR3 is TGTGCCAGCAGTCAGTCCACGGTGGATAGCAATCAGCCCCAGCATTTT. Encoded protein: CASSQSTVDSNQPQHF.